The 13 T cell receptor beta chains given below trace back to one sample, sequenced in a study of T-cell memory formation after mild COVID-19 (dated by TCRdb to the early 2020s). The library was generated by 5' RACE. Sequencing was performed on an Illumina NovaSeq 6000. Clones were called with MiXCR by TCRdb after fastp trimmed the public reads at Q25, and only in-frame beta chains were retained. Every distinct CDR3 protein forms one entry, paired with its most common genes and DNA. The sample data list roughly 250,000 distinct CDR3 sequences, and around 17% of these were observed just once. 22% of the sample is taken by the ten largest. Sequencing input: PBMCs or a T cell subset sorted from them (not recorded which). These receptors originate from a man aged 18-30 years who had mild COVID-19 (a few samples of this study predate the infection). The sample titles of this study are shuffled in the database, so cell type and time point are left out; the donor was told from shared clones.

The rearrangement links TRBV6-2 or TRBV6-3 to TRBJ2-2; D might be TRBD2 (5 bases). Germline loops: CDR1 MNHEY, CDR2 SVGEGT. Trimming took off 5 bases at V and 3 bases at J, with 13 bases between the two ends. CDR3 length: 15 residues. The CDR3 nucleotides read TGTGCCAGCAGTCTCTTCGGGATGGACACCGGGGAGCTGTTTTTT. It yields the protein CASSLFGMDTGELFF.

This clonotype was observed a few times. V usage is TRBV30 and J usage is TRBJ2-1; the D call may be TRBD1 or TRBD2 (6 bases each). Germline values: CDR1 GTSNPN, CDR2 SVGIG (reference sequence). The CDR3 sequence is 14 residues long. Trimming shortened V by 0 bases and J by 2 bases, and 8 bases separated the two germline ends. The CDR3 is CAWSVGGPYNEQFF. CDR3 bases: TGTGCCTGGAGTGTGGGGGGCCCCTACAATGAGCAGTTCTTC.

This clonotype was found many times. The chain carries TRBV10-3 and TRBJ1-2; weak D call: TRBD1 (5 bases). The CDR3 runs to 15 residues. V gave up 11 bases and J gave up 2 bases, with 21 bases separating them. Looked up from germline, CDR1 is ENHRY and CDR2 is SYGVKD. CDR3: CAAGAGTSLNYGYTF. For the CDR3, the DNA is TGTGCCGCCGGAGCCGGGACTTCCTTAAACTATGGCTACACCTTC.

This clonotype has just a few counts. The gene calls are TRBV7-3 and TRBJ2-3; 7 bases map to TRBD2. Germline CDR1 SGHTA, CDR2 FQGTGA. After removal of 2 bases from V and 6 bases from J, the junction contained 5 bases not matched to a gene. The CDR3 totals 14 residues. The CDR3 DNA follows: TGTGCCAGCAGCTTACCAGGGAGGGTGGATACGCAGTATTTT. Translating it yields CASSLPGRVDTQYF.

The chain couples TRBV7-9 to TRBJ2-2; D gene uncertain. Germline assignment: CDR1 SEHNR and CDR2 FQNEAQ (reference sequence). CDR3 length equals 14 residues. V lost 0 bases and J 7 bases, leaving 9 bases between the germline ends. The CDR3 loop is CASSLALAGGELFF. CDR3 sequence (DNA): TGTGCCAGCAGCTTAGCGCTTGCCGGCGGGGAGCTGTTTTTT.

This clonotype has only a few counts. The chain links TRBV18 to TRBJ2-5; no clear D gene. V lost 2 bases, J lost 2 bases, and 9 bases lay in between. The CDR3 is made up of 14 amino acids. Germline V gene data show CDR1 as KGHSH and CDR2 as LQKENI. CDR3 region: CASSPSASQETQYF. As DNA, the CDR3 is TGTGCCAGCTCACCATCGGCATCACAAGAGACCCAGTACTTC.

This clonotype was observed once. The genes are TRBV7-3 and TRBJ2-1; unclear D gene. V was trimmed by 4 bases and J by 5 bases, leaving 9 bases between them. Germline V gene data show CDR1 as SGHTA and CDR2 as FQGTGA. The CDR3 runs 13 residues. The CDR3 reads CASSSTLDNEQFF. The CDR3 bases are TGTGCCAGCAGCTCAACCCTCGACAATGAGCAGTTCTTC.

The chain links TRBV24-1 to TRBJ2-7; 8 bases fit TRBD1. V lost 4 bases to trimming and J lost 4 bases; unmatched junction nucleotides: 11. The CDR3 extends over 16 amino acids. Germline CDR1 reads KGHDR; CDR2 reads SFDVKD. The DNA of the CDR3 is TGTGCCACCAGTGAACGTTACCGGACAGGGCGGTACGAGCAGTACGTC. It translates to CATSERYRTGRYEQYV.

The chain uses TRBV4-3 and TRBJ1-1; 9 positions match TRBD1. Germline values: CDR1 LGHNA, CDR2 YSLEER. The V gene end was trimmed by 2 bases and the J gene end by 4 bases; junction bases not matched to a gene: 2. The CDR3 runs to 14 residues. CDR3 loop: CASSQLTGGTEAFF. In DNA form, the CDR3 reads TGCGCCAGCAGCCAATTGACAGGGGGCACTGAAGCTTTCTTT.

The rearrangement uses TRBV7-9 and TRBJ1-4; D is ambiguous. CDR1 is SEHNR and CDR2 is FQNEAQ in the germline V gene (reference sequence). The CDR3 is 14 amino acids. V gave up 6 bases and J gave up 6 bases, with 14 bases separating them. The CDR3 DNA follows: TGTGCCAGCAGTCTCCGGAGGGAAGATGAAAAACTGTTTTTT. It translates to CASSLRREDEKLFF.

The J gene is TRBJ2-7, the V gene TRBV4-1; D is tentatively TRBD1 or TRBD2 (6 bases each). The CDR3 totals 14 residues. Trimming stripped 4 bases from V and 9 bases from J, with 19 bases between. Per the germline V gene, CDR1 is MGHRA and CDR2 is YSYEKL. In DNA, the CDR3 is TGCGCCAGCAGCCCAAACCGAGGGGGGCGTGTGCAGTACGTC. Protein: CASSPNRGGRVQYV.

V and J are TRBV28 and TRBJ1-1; D may be TRBD1 (6 bases). This CDR3 is built from 14 residues. Germline CDR1 MDHEN, CDR2 SYDVKM. With 5 bases removed from V and 11 bases from J, the gap between germline ends came to 21 bases. The CDR3 region has the DNA TGTGCCAGCAGTGCCCCCGGAGGACAGAGTTTGGCTTTCTTT. It yields the protein CASSAPGGQSLAFF.

A few counts support this clonotype. This chain links TRBV5-1 with TRBJ2-3, with 10 bases identical to TRBD2. V shed 3 bases and J 6 bases; nucleotides not matched to a gene: 7. This CDR3 has 15 amino acids. Germline V lookup: CDR1 SGHRS, CDR2 YFSETQ. The CDR3 DNA reads TGCGCCAGCAGCTCGACTAGCGGGTTCATGGATACGCAGTATTTT. Translation: CASSSTSGFMDTQYF.